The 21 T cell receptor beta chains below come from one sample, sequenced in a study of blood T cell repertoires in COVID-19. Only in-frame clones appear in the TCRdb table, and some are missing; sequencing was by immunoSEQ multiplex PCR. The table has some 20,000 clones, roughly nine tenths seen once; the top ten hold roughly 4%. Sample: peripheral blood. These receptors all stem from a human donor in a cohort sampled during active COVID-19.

The CDR3 region is CASDRGRFLNTEAFF. DNA of the CDR3: TGTGCCAGTGACAGGGGACGTTTCCTGAACACTGAAGCTTTCTTT. The J gene is TRBJ1-1, the V gene TRBV19, with 8 bases fitting TRBD1. The junction had 8 bases not matched to a gene; V was cut back by 8 bases and J by 0 bases. The CDR3 runs to 15 residues. The germline V gene encodes CDR1 LNHDA and CDR2 SQIVND (reference sequence). Full variable domain (missing parts from reference TRBV19 and TRBJ1-1): DGGITQSPKYLFRKEGQNVTLSCEQNLNHDAMYWYRQDPGQGLRLIYYSQIVNDFQKGDIAEGYSVSREKKESFPLTVTSAQKNPTAFYLCASDRGRFLNTEAFFGQGTRLTVV.

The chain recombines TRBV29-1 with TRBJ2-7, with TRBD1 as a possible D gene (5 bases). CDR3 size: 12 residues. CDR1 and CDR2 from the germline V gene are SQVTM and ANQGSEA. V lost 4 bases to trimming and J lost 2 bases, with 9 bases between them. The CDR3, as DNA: TGCAGCGTTGGTGACAGCCCCTACGAGCAGTACTTC. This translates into CSVGDSPYEQYF.

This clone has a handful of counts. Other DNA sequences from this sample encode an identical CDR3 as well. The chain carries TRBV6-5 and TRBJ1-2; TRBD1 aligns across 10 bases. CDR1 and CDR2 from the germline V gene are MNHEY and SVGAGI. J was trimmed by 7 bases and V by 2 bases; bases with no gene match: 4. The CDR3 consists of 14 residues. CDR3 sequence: CASSYTGQGSGYTF. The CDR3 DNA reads TGTGCCAGCAGTTACACGGGACAGGGGTCTGGCTACACCTTC.

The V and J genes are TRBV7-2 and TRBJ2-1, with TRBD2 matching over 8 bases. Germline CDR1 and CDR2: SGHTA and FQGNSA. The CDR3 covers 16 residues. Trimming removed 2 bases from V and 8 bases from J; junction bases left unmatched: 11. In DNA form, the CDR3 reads TGTGCCAGCAGCTTATCCCTCGGGAGCGGGGGAGATGAGCAGTTCTTC. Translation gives CASSLSLGSGGDEQFF.

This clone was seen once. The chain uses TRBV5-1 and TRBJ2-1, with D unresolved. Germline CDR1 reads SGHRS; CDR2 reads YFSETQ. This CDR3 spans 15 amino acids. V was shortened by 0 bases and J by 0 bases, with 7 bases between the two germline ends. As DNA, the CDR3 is TGCGCCAGCAGCTTGGATGGCGGCTCCTACAATGAGCAGTTCTTC. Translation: CASSLDGGSYNEQFF.

CDR3 region: CASSPDLGAGYTF. DNA of the CDR3: TGTGCCAGCAGCCCAGATTTGGGGGCTGGCTACACCTTC. This rearrangement joins TRBV7-9 to TRBJ1-2; a possible D gene is TRBD1 (6 bases). Germline CDR1 is SEHNR and CDR2 is FQNEAQ (reference sequence). V lost 5 bases to trimming and J lost 7 bases, with 14 bases between them. The CDR3 contains 13 residues.

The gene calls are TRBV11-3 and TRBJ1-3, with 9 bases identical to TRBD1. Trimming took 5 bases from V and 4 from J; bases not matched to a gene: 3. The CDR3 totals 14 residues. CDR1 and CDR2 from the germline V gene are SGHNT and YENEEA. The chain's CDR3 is CASSGQGIGNTIYF. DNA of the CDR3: TGTGCCAGCAGCGGACAGGGGATAGGAAACACCATATATTTT.

CDR3 DNA: TGCGCCAGCAGCCCCGGGACAGGGGGCCACTATGGCTACACCTTC. This translates into CASSPGTGGHYGYTF. The chain joins TRBV4-1 to TRBJ1-2; 12 positions match TRBD1. Germline CDR1 MGHRA, CDR2 YSYEKL. Losses at the gene ends were 4 bases for V and 3 bases for J; bases not matched to a gene: 3. This CDR3 spans 15 amino acids.

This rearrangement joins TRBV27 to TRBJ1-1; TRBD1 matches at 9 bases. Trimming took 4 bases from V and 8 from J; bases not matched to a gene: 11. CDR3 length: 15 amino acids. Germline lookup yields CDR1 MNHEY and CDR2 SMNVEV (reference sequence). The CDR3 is CASSSGTGPSSEAFF. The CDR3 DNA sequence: TGTGCCAGCAGTTCCGGGACAGGGCCGAGTTCAGAAGCTTTCTTT.

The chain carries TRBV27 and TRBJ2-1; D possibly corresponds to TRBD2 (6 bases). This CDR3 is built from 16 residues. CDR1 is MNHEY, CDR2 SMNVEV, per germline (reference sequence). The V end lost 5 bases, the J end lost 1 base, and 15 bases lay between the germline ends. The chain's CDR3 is CASSPFRGSSYNEQFF. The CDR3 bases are TGTGCCAGCAGTCCTTTTCGGGGGAGTTCCTACAATGAGCAGTTCTTC.

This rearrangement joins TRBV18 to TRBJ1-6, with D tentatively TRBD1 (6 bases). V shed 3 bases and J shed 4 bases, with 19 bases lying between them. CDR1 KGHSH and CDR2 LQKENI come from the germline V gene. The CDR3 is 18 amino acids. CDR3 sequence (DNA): TGTGCCAGCTCACCTTCCAAGAGACAGGTGTTTTATAATTCACCCCTCCACTTT. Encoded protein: CASSPSKRQVFYNSPLHF.

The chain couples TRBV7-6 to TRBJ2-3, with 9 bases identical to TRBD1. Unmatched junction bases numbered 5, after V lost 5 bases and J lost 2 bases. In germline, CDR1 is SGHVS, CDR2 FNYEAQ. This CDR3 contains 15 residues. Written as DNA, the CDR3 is TGTGCCAGCAGCGGGGGGACAGGGCTCACAGATACGCAGTATTTT. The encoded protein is CASSGGTGLTDTQYF. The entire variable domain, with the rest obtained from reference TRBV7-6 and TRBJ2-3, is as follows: GAGVSQSPRYKVTKRGQDVALRCDPISGHVSLYWYRQALGQGPEFLTYFNYEAQQDKSGLPNDRFSAERPEGSISTLTIQRTEQRDSAMYRCASSGGTGLTDTQYFGPGTRLTVL.

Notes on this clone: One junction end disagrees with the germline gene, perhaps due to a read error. CDR3 loop: CASSVTGVENQSQHF. DNA of the CDR3: TGTGCCAGCAGCGTGACAGGGGTTGAAAATCAGTCCCAGCATTTT. This chain uses TRBV7-8 with TRBJ1-5; 8 bases map to TRBD1. The CDR3 contains 15 residues. CDR1 is SGHVS, CDR2 FQNEAQ, per germline. Drawing the rest from reference TRBV7-8 and TRBJ1-5, the complete variable domain is GAGVSQSPRYKVAKRGQDVALRCDPISGHVSLFWYQQALGQGPEFLTYFQNEAQLDKSGLPSDRFFAERPEGSVSTLKIQRTQQEDSAVYLCASSVTGVENQSQHFGDGTRLSIL.

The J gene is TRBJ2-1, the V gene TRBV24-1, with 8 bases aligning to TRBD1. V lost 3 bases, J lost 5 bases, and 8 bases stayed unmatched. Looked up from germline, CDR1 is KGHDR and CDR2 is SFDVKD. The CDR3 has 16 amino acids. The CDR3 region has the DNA TGTGCCACCAGTGATCGATCCGGGACAGGCAACAATGAGCAGTTCTTC. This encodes CATSDRSGTGNNEQFF.

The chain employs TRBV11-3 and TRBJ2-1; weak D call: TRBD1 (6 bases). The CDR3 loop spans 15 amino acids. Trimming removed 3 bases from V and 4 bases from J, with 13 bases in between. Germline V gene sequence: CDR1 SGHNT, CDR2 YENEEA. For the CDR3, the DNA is TGTGCCAGCAGCTTGGGCAGGGGCGTTTACAATGAGCAGTTCTTC. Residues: CASSLGRGVYNEQFF.

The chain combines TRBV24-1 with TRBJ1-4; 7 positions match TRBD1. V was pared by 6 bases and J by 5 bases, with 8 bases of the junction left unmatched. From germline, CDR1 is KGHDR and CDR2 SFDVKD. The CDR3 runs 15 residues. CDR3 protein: CATSSGGVPNEKLFF. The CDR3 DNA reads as TGTGCCACCAGTTCAGGGGGAGTTCCGAATGAAAAACTGTTTTTT.

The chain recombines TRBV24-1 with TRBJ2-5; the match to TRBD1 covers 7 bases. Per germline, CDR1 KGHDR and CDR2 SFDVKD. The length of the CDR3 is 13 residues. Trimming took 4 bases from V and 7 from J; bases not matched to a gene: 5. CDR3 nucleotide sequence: TGTGCCACCAGTGACCCGACAGGGTTGACCCAGTACTTC. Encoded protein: CATSDPTGLTQYF.

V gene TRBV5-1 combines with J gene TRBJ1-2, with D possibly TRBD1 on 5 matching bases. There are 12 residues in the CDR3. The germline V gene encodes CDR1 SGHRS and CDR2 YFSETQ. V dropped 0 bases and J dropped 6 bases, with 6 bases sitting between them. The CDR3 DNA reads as TGCGCCAGCAGCTTGGAAGGGGATGGCTACACCTTC. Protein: CASSLEGDGYTF. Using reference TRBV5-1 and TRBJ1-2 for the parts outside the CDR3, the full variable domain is KAGVTQTPRYLIKTRGQQVTLSCSPISGHRSVSWYQQTPGQGLQFLFEYFSETQRNKGNFPGRFSGRQFSNSRSEMNVSTLELGDSALYLCASSLEGDGYTFGSGTRLTVV.

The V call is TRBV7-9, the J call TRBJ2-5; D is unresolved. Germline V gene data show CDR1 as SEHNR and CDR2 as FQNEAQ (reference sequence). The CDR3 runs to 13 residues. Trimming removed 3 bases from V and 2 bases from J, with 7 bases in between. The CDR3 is CASSFWRQETQYF. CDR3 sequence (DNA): TGTGCCAGCAGCTTCTGGCGGCAAGAGACCCAGTACTTC.

CDR3: CASGLVQGRNTEAFF. The DNA of the CDR3 is TGTGCTAGTGGTTTGGTACAGGGGAGGAACACTGAAGCTTTCTTT. The chain carries TRBV12-5 and TRBJ1-1, with TRBD1 matching 7 bases. Trimming cost V 0 bases and J 1 base; bases outside gene matches: 2. Germline CDR1 and CDR2: LGHNT and FRNRAP. The CDR3 covers 15 residues.

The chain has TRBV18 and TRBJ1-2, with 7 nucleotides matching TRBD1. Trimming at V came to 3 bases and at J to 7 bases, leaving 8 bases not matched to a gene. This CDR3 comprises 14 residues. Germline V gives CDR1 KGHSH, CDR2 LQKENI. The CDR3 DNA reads TGTGCCAGCTCACCGCCGGGACAGTGGGGTGGCTACACCTTC. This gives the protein CASSPPGQWGGYTF.